These T cell receptor beta chains were read from a single sample in a study of cytomegalovirus exposure and HLA in healthy donors. The data were produced by immunoSEQ multiplex PCR, yet TCRdb's version contains in-frame clones alone and is incomplete. Here the sample spans 200,000 to 250,000 clones, more than 60% being singletons. Sequenced sample: PBMCs. The source is a woman aged 25 to 45 in good health and CMV-seronegative. The CDR3 runs from the conserved cysteine through the conserved F or W. A D gene is named only where the DNA matches it firmly. Where a row states a size, it is once, few, many or the class of an expanded clone; other rows omit it.

v_gene: TRBV30; d_gene: TRBD2; j_gene: TRBJ2-3; abundance: NA; CDR3aa: CAWSVSLAGGLNTQYF; CDR3nt: TGTGCCTGGAGTGTTAGCCTAGCGGGAGGGTTAAATACGCAGTATTTT
v_gene: TRBV18; d_gene: TRBD1; j_gene: TRBJ1-1; abundance: NA; CDR3aa: CASSGTGVANTEAFF; CDR3nt: TGTGCCAGCTCCGGGACAGGGGTCGCGAACACTGAAGCTTTCTTT
v_gene: TRBV7-2; d_gene: TRBD2; j_gene: TRBJ2-1; abundance: NA; CDR3aa: CASSLGLAWSNEQFF; CDR3nt: TGTGCCAGCAGCTTAGGACTAGCTTGGTCGAATGAGCAGTTCTTC
v_gene: TRBV30; d_gene: TRBD1; j_gene: TRBJ2-2; abundance: NA; CDR3aa: CAWSVGTVNTGELFF; CDR3nt: TGTGCCTGGAGTGTAGGGACAGTCAACACCGGGGAGCTGTTTTTT
v_gene: TRBV2; d_gene: TRBD1; j_gene: TRBJ1-1; abundance: NA; CDR3aa: CASAERGDRGSEAFF; CDR3nt: TGTGCCAGCGCCGAACGCGGGGACAGGGGCTCTGAAGCTTTCTTT
v_gene: TRBV29-1; d_gene: NA; j_gene: TRBJ2-1; abundance: NA; CDR3aa: CSVELASPYNEQFF; CDR3nt: TGCAGCGTTGAACTAGCGAGCCCCTACAATGAGCAGTTCTTC
v_gene: TRBV28; d_gene: NA; j_gene: TRBJ2-7; abundance: NA; CDR3aa: CASSLVVATGKSEQYF; CDR3nt: TGTGCCAGCAGTTTAGTCGTGGCAACAGGGAAGAGCGAGCAGTACTTC
v_gene: TRBV29-1; d_gene: NA; j_gene: TRBJ2-7; abundance: medium-sized; CDR3aa: CSVDNSYEQYF; CDR3nt: TGCAGCGTTGACAACTCCTACGAGCAGTACTTC
v_gene: TRBV6-6; d_gene: TRBD2; j_gene: TRBJ2-5; abundance: NA; CDR3aa: CASSYGLAGETQYF; CDR3nt: TGTGCCAGCAGTTACGGATTAGCGGGAGAGACCCAGTACTTC
v_gene: TRBV7-6; d_gene: TRBD1; j_gene: TRBJ2-7; abundance: few; CDR3aa: CASSFLPGQGSDEQYF; CDR3nt: TGTGCCAGCAGCTTTCTTCCGGGACAGGGGTCCGACGAGCAGTACTTC
v_gene: TRBV30; d_gene: TRBD1; j_gene: TRBJ1-2; abundance: NA; CDR3aa: CAWSGLTGIYGYTF; CDR3nt: TGTGCCTGGAGTGGGCTGACAGGGATCTATGGCTACACCTTC
v_gene: TRBV7-3; d_gene: NA; j_gene: TRBJ2-1; abundance: NA; CDR3aa: CASSLSGGLRNEQFF; CDR3nt: TGTGCCAGCAGCTTAAGTGGGGGCCTGAGGAATGAGCAGTTCTTC
v_gene: TRBV5-1; d_gene: TRBD2; j_gene: TRBJ2-7; abundance: NA; CDR3aa: CASSPGTTYEQYF; CDR3nt: TGCGCCAGCAGCCCCGGGACTACCTACGAGCAGTACTTC
v_gene: TRBV7-9; d_gene: NA; j_gene: TRBJ2-7; abundance: few; CDR3aa: CSSSPRDSHEQYF; CDR3nt: TGTTCCAGCAGCCCCAGGGATTCACACGAGCAGTACTTC
v_gene: TRBV10-1; d_gene: NA; j_gene: TRBJ1-6; abundance: NA; CDR3aa: CASSSDIQSPLHF; CDR3nt: TGCGCCAGCAGTTCGGACATCCAGTCACCCCTCCACTTT
v_gene: TRBV7-9; d_gene: TRBD1; j_gene: TRBJ1-4; abundance: NA; CDR3aa: CASSFTTGAAEKLFF; CDR3nt: TGTGCCAGCAGCTTTACGACAGGGGCCGCTGAAAAACTGTTTTTT
v_gene: TRBV10-3; d_gene: TRBD1; j_gene: TRBJ2-2; abundance: NA; CDR3aa: CAITDGFPGQGANTGELFF; CDR3nt: TGTGCCATCACTGATGGATTCCCGGGACAGGGAGCGAACACCGGGGAGCTGTTTTTT
v_gene: TRBV6-1; d_gene: NA; j_gene: TRBJ2-7; abundance: NA; CDR3aa: CARSIQVYEQYF; CDR3nt: TGTGCAAGAAGTATACAGGTATACGAGCAGTACTTC
v_gene: TRBV7-9; d_gene: TRBD1; j_gene: TRBJ1-2; abundance: few; CDR3aa: CSSSPPYRGPDGYTF; CDR3nt: TGTTCCAGCAGCCCACCCTACAGGGGGCCGGATGGCTACACCTTC
v_gene: TRBV6-6; d_gene: NA; j_gene: TRBJ2-5; abundance: few; CDR3aa: CASSQGSSQETQYF; CDR3nt: TGTGCCAGCAGCCAGGGGTCCAGCCAAGAGACCCAGTACTTC
v_gene: TRBV6-4; d_gene: NA; j_gene: TRBJ2-1; abundance: NA; CDR3aa: CASSAGFYNEQFF; CDR3nt: TGTGCCAGCAGCGCGGGGTTCTACAATGAGCAGTTCTTC
v_gene: TRBV5-1; d_gene: TRBD1; j_gene: TRBJ2-7; abundance: NA; CDR3aa: CASSWSPGTGYEQYF; CDR3nt: TGCGCCAGCAGCTGGTCACCCGGGACAGGGTACGAGCAGTACTTC
v_gene: TRBV30; d_gene: NA; j_gene: TRBJ2-5; abundance: NA; CDR3aa: CAWSVAGPGTQYF; CDR3nt: TGTGCCTGGAGTGTTGCGGGCCCAGGGACCCAGTACTTC
v_gene: TRBV30; d_gene: NA; j_gene: TRBJ2-1; abundance: NA; CDR3aa: CAWSGGGPYNEQFF; CDR3nt: TGTGCCTGGAGTGGAGGAGGCCCCTACAATGAGCAGTTCTTC
v_gene: TRBV29-1; d_gene: TRBD2; j_gene: TRBJ2-1; abundance: NA; CDR3aa: CSVTGLAGGSYNEQFF; CDR3nt: TGCAGCGTTACCGGACTAGCGGGAGGGAGTTACAATGAGCAGTTCTTC
v_gene: TRBV7-9; d_gene: NA; j_gene: TRBJ2-3; abundance: NA; CDR3aa: CSSSYYLDTQYF; CDR3nt: TGTTCCAGCAGCTACTACCTAGATACGCAGTATTTT
v_gene: TRBV7-2; d_gene: NA; j_gene: TRBJ1-1; abundance: NA; CDR3aa: CASSWPPGSDTEAFF; CDR3nt: TGTGCCAGCAGCTGGCCCCCGGGATCGGACACTGAAGCTTTCTTT
v_gene: TRBV27; d_gene: NA; j_gene: TRBJ1-1; abundance: NA; CDR3aa: CASSFYGNTEAFF; CDR3nt: TGTGCCAGCAGTTTTTACGGGAACACTGAAGCTTTCTTT
v_gene: TRBV5-4; d_gene: NA; j_gene: TRBJ2-3; abundance: NA; CDR3aa: CASSSDLGDTQYF; CDR3nt: TGTGCCAGCAGCTCCGACCTAGGCGATACGCAGTATTTT
v_gene: TRBV7-9; d_gene: TRBD2; j_gene: TRBJ2-7; abundance: NA; CDR3aa: CASATASGRTGEQYF; CDR3nt: TGTGCCAGTGCCACGGCTAGCGGGAGGACGGGAGAGCAGTACTTC
v_gene: TRBV15; d_gene: NA; j_gene: TRBJ1-2; abundance: NA; CDR3aa: CATRPGGLDYGYTF; CDR3nt: TGTGCCACCCGGCCGGGGGGCTTAGACTATGGCTACACCTTC
v_gene: TRBV2; d_gene: TRBD1; j_gene: TRBJ2-5; abundance: once; CDR3aa: CASRDDRGIQETQYF; CDR3nt: TGTGCCAGCAGGGACGACAGGGGCATCCAAGAGACCCAGTACTTC
v_gene: TRBV9; d_gene: NA; j_gene: TRBJ1-2; abundance: NA; CDR3aa: CASSPYPVNYGYTF; CDR3nt: TGTGCCAGCAGCCCCTATCCGGTTAACTATGGCTACACCTTC
v_gene: TRBV5-4; d_gene: NA; j_gene: TRBJ2-1; abundance: NA; CDR3aa: CASSIQGWNEQFF; CDR3nt: TGTGCCAGCAGCATACAGGGCTGGAATGAGCAGTTCTTC
v_gene: TRBV6-5; d_gene: NA; j_gene: TRBJ1-5; abundance: few; CDR3aa: CASSQGGTMPQHF; CDR3nt: TGTGCCAGCAGTCAGGGAGGGACCATGCCCCAGCATTTT
v_gene: TRBV5-6; d_gene: TRBD2; j_gene: TRBJ2-1; abundance: NA; CDR3aa: CASSLGRGGRDEQFF; CDR3nt: TGTGCCAGCAGCTTGGGGCGGGGGGGCCGGGATGAGCAGTTCTTC
v_gene: TRBV29-1; d_gene: NA; j_gene: TRBJ2-1; abundance: NA; CDR3aa: CSVELGRISYNEQFF; CDR3nt: TGCAGCGTTGAATTGGGCAGGATATCCTACAATGAGCAGTTCTTC
v_gene: TRBV30; d_gene: TRBD1; j_gene: TRBJ2-7; abundance: NA; CDR3aa: CAWSSGGEQYF; CDR3nt: TGTGCCTGGAGCTCAGGGGGCGAGCAGTACTTC
v_gene: TRBV7-9; d_gene: NA; j_gene: TRBJ1-5; abundance: few; CDR3aa: CASSFSASNQPQHF; CDR3nt: TGTGCCAGCAGCTTTAGTGCCAGCAATCAGCCCCAGCATTTT
v_gene: TRBV6-5; d_gene: NA; j_gene: TRBJ1-1; abundance: NA; CDR3aa: CASMRQFEAFF; CDR3nt: TGTGCCAGCATGAGACAGTTTGAAGCTTTCTTT
v_gene: TRBV18; d_gene: NA; j_gene: TRBJ1-6; abundance: NA; CDR3aa: CASSLDSSNSPLHF; CDR3nt: TGTGCCAGCTCACTGGACAGCAGTAATTCACCCCTCCACTTT
v_gene: TRBV5-5; d_gene: TRBD1; j_gene: TRBJ2-5; abundance: NA; CDR3aa: CATNPRDREETQYF; CDR3nt: TGTGCCACCAATCCCCGGGACAGGGAAGAGACCCAGTACTTC
v_gene: TRBV2; d_gene: NA; j_gene: TRBJ1-5; abundance: once; CDR3aa: CASSDSGLGNQPQHF; CDR3nt: TGTGCCAGCAGTGACAGCGGCCTAGGCAATCAGCCCCAGCATTTT